The 20 T cell receptor beta chains in this list originate from one sample, sequenced in a study of T cell responses to AZD1222 COVID-19 vaccine. Sequenced by immunoSEQ multiplex PCR; TCRdb stores in-frame clones only, minus some. The profile shows 120,000 or so clones, over 80% of them singletons. The starting material was peripheral blood, obtained on day 0 of AZD1222 vaccination. All receptors come from an adult in good health.

This clone has more than one count but fewer than ten. Here the CDR3 reads CASSRRRTSGRGEQFF. CDR3 in DNA: TGTGCCAGCAGCCGGCGAAGGACTAGCGGGAGGGGGGAGCAGTTCTTC. This chain connects TRBV7-2 to TRBJ2-1; TRBD2 aligns across 15 bases. Germline trimming cut 5 bases from V and 10 bases from J; bases unmatched to any gene: 9. Germline lookup yields CDR1 SGHTA and CDR2 FQGNSA. The CDR3 covers 16 residues.

The chain has TRBV10-3 and TRBJ1-3; D unresolved. The CDR3 spans 13 residues. Germline-derived CDR1 and CDR2 are ENHRY and SYGVKD. The V and J ends lost 7 bases and 4 bases respectively, with 11 bases between them. The CDR3 DNA is TGTGCCATCACGAGAGAACCCGGAAACACCATATATTTT. Translation: CAITREPGNTIYF.

This clone came up a few times. The chain is built from TRBV6-5 and TRBJ1-6; the D gene is possibly TRBD1 (6 bases). Per germline, CDR1 MNHEY and CDR2 SVGAGI. V was cut by 4 bases and J by 8 bases, with 12 bases left in between. This CDR3 has 14 residues. The CDR3 region has the DNA TGTGCCAGCAGTTCAGGACAGTTCTATTCACCCCTCCACTTT. It yields the protein CASSSGQFYSPLHF.

The rearrangement uses TRBV6-6 and TRBJ1-3; weak D call: TRBD1 (6 bases). Trimming removed 6 bases from V and 4 bases from J, with 10 bases in between. The CDR3 extends over 13 amino acids. Germline V gene sequence: CDR1 MNHNY, CDR2 SVGAGI (reference sequence). The CDR3 is CASRLGTGNTIYF. CDR3 DNA sequence: TGTGCCAGCAGGTTAGGGACAGGAAACACCATATATTTT.

The chain employs TRBV18 and TRBJ1-1; TRBD1 is a possible D gene (6 bases). This CDR3 region has 12 residues. Trimming stripped 2 bases from V and 11 bases from J, with 12 bases between. Per germline, CDR1 KGHSH and CDR2 LQKENI. This CDR3 is CASSPFGGLAFF. The CDR3 DNA is TGTGCCAGCTCACCATTTGGGGGGCTGGCTTTCTTT.

This chain uses TRBV18 with TRBJ1-2; 8 bases map to TRBD1. Trimming at V came to 3 bases and at J to 4 bases, leaving 10 bases not matched to a gene. Germline assignment: CDR1 KGHSH and CDR2 LQKENI. This CDR3 has 16 residues. The CDR3 sequence is CASSPPGQASLYGYTF. CDR3 in DNA: TGTGCCAGCTCACCCCCGGGACAGGCGTCTCTCTATGGCTACACCTTC.

The J gene is TRBJ2-3, the V gene TRBV20-1; no clear D. Germline loops: CDR1 DFQATT, CDR2 SNEGSKA (reference sequence). This CDR3 contains 10 residues. CDR3 sequence reads: CSVKADTQYF. DNA of the CDR3: TGCAGCGTCAAAGCAGATACGCAGTATTTT.

This clone was counted once. The chain employs TRBV11-3 and TRBJ2-1; TRBD2 matches at 8 bases. Germline assignment: CDR1 SGHNT and CDR2 YENEEA. After removal of 3 bases from V and 4 bases from J, the junction contained 5 bases not matched to a gene. This CDR3 spans 15 amino acids. This CDR3 reads CASSFRGGKYNEQFF. Here the CDR3 DNA reads TGTGCCAGCAGCTTTCGGGGGGGGAAGTACAATGAGCAGTTCTTC.

The rearrangement joins TRBV10-3 to TRBJ2-2; TRBD2 matches 8 bases. Germline lookup yields CDR1 ENHRY and CDR2 SYGVKD. After removal of 8 bases from V and 7 bases from J, the junction contained 6 bases not matched to a gene. The CDR3 is 13 amino acids. CDR3 DNA sequence: TGTGCCATCCAGCGGGAGCCGGGCGGGGAGCTGTTTTTT. Translation gives CAIQREPGGELFF.

J is TRBJ1-2 and V is TRBV5-6, with 7 bases that match TRBD1. CDR1 is SGHDT and CDR2 is YYEEEE in the germline V gene. The CDR3 consists of 14 residues. The V segment lost 3 bases and the J segment 3 bases; nucleotides outside the gene matches: 5. CDR3 protein: CASSSRQGHYGYTF. In nucleotides, the CDR3 is TGTGCCAGCAGCTCCCGACAGGGCCACTATGGCTACACCTTC.

The chain employs TRBV7-3 and TRBJ2-1; unclear D gene. There are 12 residues in the CDR3. V was cut by 6 bases and J by 6 bases, with 9 bases left in between. CDR1 SGHTA and CDR2 FQGTGA come from the germline V gene. CDR3 nucleotide sequence: TGTGCCAGCAGTTTAGACTCCAATGAGCAGTTCTTC. This sequence encodes CASSLDSNEQFF.

This clone showed up just once. The chain employs TRBV7-9 and TRBJ1-2, with 12 nucleotides matching TRBD1. V was clipped by 5 bases and J by 7 bases; unmatched bases: 11. The CDR3 runs 16 residues. Germline loops: CDR1 SEHNR, CDR2 FQNEAQ (reference sequence). The DNA for the CDR3 is TGTGCCAGCAGCCTCACCCGAGGGACAGGGGGCCCTGGCTACACCTTC. This sequence encodes CASSLTRGTGGPGYTF.

V gene TRBV18 combines with J gene TRBJ1-6; 7 positions agree with TRBD1. The CDR3 totals 13 residues. Germline CDR1 and CDR2: KGHSH and LQKENI. Trimming removed 4 bases from V and 9 bases from J; junction bases left unmatched: 3. The CDR3, as DNA: TGTGCCAGCTCACAAGGGGGCACTTCACCCCTCCACTTT. Amino acid sequence: CASSQGGTSPLHF.

This clone was recorded only once. The chain carries TRBV19 and TRBJ2-5, with 9 bases aligning to TRBD1. Germline V gene sequence: CDR1 LNHDA, CDR2 SQIVND (reference sequence). The CDR3 is 19 residues long. The V segment lost 4 bases and the J segment 4 bases; nucleotides outside the gene matches: 19. CDR3 DNA: TGTGCCAGTAGTACCCCCCCGGACAGGGGAACCTTCCCTGGAGAGACCCAGTACTTC. Protein: CASSTPPDRGTFPGETQYF.

The rearrangement uses TRBV28 and TRBJ1-5; D is ambiguous. Trimming removed 3 bases at V and 1 base at J, with 10 bases between. This CDR3 has 15 residues. Germline CDR1 MDHEN, CDR2 SYDVKM. In DNA, the CDR3 is TGTGCCAGCAGTTTCAGATTGGGCAGCAATCAGCCCCAGCATTTT. This translates into CASSFRLGSNQPQHF.

The rearrangement links TRBV28 to TRBJ1-1; D unclear. Trimming stripped 6 bases from V and 1 base from J, with 9 bases between. The CDR3 totals 13 residues. CDR1 and CDR2 (germline): MDHEN, SYDVKM. This chain's CDR3 is CASSSLWNTEAFF. The CDR3 DNA reads TGTGCCAGCAGCTCCCTGTGGAACACTGAAGCTTTCTTT. Full variable domain (remainder filled in from reference TRBV28 and TRBJ1-1): DVKVTQSSRYLVKRTGEKVFLECVQDMDHENMFWYRQDPGLGLRLIYFSYDVKMKEKGDIPEGYSVSREKKERFSLILESASTNQTSMYLCASSSLWNTEAFFGQGTRLTVV.

This rearrangement joins TRBV5-8 to TRBJ2-5; D tentatively reads TRBD1 or TRBD2 (6 bases each). V was shortened by 4 bases and J by 9 bases, with 16 bases between the two germline ends. CDR1 is SGHTS, CDR2 YDEGEE, per germline. The CDR3 runs to 13 residues. The CDR3 DNA follows: TGTGCCAGCAGCATAGATCCGGGGGCGGCCCAGTACTTC. It yields the protein CASSIDPGAAQYF.

This chain connects TRBV19 to TRBJ2-7; no clear D gene. Looked up from germline, CDR1 is LNHDA and CDR2 is SQIVND (reference sequence). The CDR3 has 14 amino acids. Trimming shortened V by 2 bases and J by 3 bases, and 11 bases separated the two germline ends. Written as DNA, the CDR3 is TGTGCCAGTAGTATAAACCCAGGCGGCTACGAGCAGTACTTC. Encoded protein: CASSINPGGYEQYF.

This clone occurred once. This chain links TRBV5-6 with TRBJ1-1, with 9 bases identical to TRBD1. The CDR3 extends over 15 amino acids. Trimming at V came to 5 bases and at J to 4 bases, leaving 9 bases not matched to a gene. CDR1 is SGHDT and CDR2 is YYEEEE in the germline V gene. CDR3 sequence (DNA): TGTGCCAGCAGAAGTATCCGACAGGGGGGCACTGAAGCTTTCTTT. This translates into CASRSIRQGGTEAFF.

The genes are TRBV10-3 and TRBJ1-6; no clear D gene. The CDR3 sequence is 13 residues long. CDR1 and CDR2 (germline): ENHRY, SYGVKD. Trimming shortened V by 2 bases and J by 7 bases, and 6 bases separated the two germline ends. CDR3 nucleotide sequence: TGTGCCATCAGTGAGGGGGTCAATTCACCCCTCCACTTT. Its translation is CAISEGVNSPLHF.